One and the same sample provided the 5 T cell receptor beta chains below, sequenced in a study of blood T cell repertoires in COVID-19. TCRdb's copy holds only in-frame clones and misses some; the assay was immunoSEQ multiplex PCR. The profile shows roughly 72,000 clones, 88% of them singletons. The sequenced sample was peripheral blood. The receptors were sampled from a human donor in a cohort sampled during active COVID-19.

This chain connects TRBV7-2 to TRBJ1-3, with D uncertain. The CDR3 is 13 amino acids. Germline CDR1 SGHTA, CDR2 FQGNSA. Trimming left V 5 bases short and J 9 bases short, with 14 bases between. CDR3 in DNA: TGTGCCAGCAGCCAAGGATCTACTAGCACCATATATTTT. This encodes CASSQGSTSTIYF.

The chain has TRBV11-2 and TRBJ2-1; TRBD1 matches 7 bases. The ends lost 5 bases at V and 1 base at J; junction bases unmatched: 5. CDR3 length: 15 amino acids. The V gene's germline CDR1 is SGHAT and CDR2 FQNNGV. CDR3 protein: CASSIGQASYNEQFF. In DNA form, the CDR3 reads TGTGCCAGCAGCATCGGACAGGCTTCCTACAATGAGCAGTTCTTC.

This chain uses TRBV9 with TRBJ2-1; 11 positions match TRBD2. The CDR3 contains 14 residues. J was trimmed by 4 bases and V by 7 bases; bases with no gene match: 4. CDR1 is SGDLS and CDR2 is YYNGEE in the germline V gene. CDR3 sequence (DNA): TGTGCCAGCGCCACTAGCGGGGGATACAATGAGCAGTTCTTC. Protein product: CASATSGGYNEQFF.

The chain links TRBV14 to TRBJ2-7, with 7 bases aligning to TRBD2. Trimming took 0 bases from V and 1 from J; bases not matched to a gene: 3. The CDR3 sequence is 15 residues long. Germline V gene data show CDR1 as SGHDN and CDR2 as FVKESK. The CDR3 nucleotides are TGTGCCAGCAGCCAAGAGACTAGCCGTTCCTACGAGCAGTACTTC. Its protein product is CASSQETSRSYEQYF.

Only one count was recorded for this clone. In DNA, the CDR3 is TGTGCCAGCAGTTTCAACACGAACTATGGCTACACCTTC. It yields the protein CASSFNTNYGYTF. The chain combines TRBV12-3 or TRBV12-4 with TRBJ1-2; D is uncertain. V was trimmed by 3 bases and J by 2 bases, leaving 7 bases between them. The CDR3 sequence is 13 residues long.